This passage covers 12 T cell receptor beta chains from one sample sequenced in a study of blood T cells in healthy people across ages. Using a J-beta primer mix together with a sample-barcoded 5' primer, a second PCR was run for roughly 6 to 11 cycles. TCRdb passed the 5' RACE reads through MiXCR, listing each CDR3 protein once. Of under 1,000,000 distinct CDR3 sequences in the sample, about half were seen once. Input material: blood. The receptor source for this set is a man older than 75 in good health.

This sequence joins TRBV7-2 and TRBJ2-5; tentatively, D is TRBD1 (6 bases). The germline gives CDR1 SGHTA, CDR2 FQGNSA. CDR3 length: 15 amino acids. V was trimmed by 5 bases and J by 11 bases, leaving 24 bases between them. In DNA, the CDR3 is TGTGCCAGCAGCGCATCACAGGGATTCTACAATGAGCAGTACTTC. This translates into CASSASQGFYNEQYF.

This chain uses TRBV10-1 with TRBJ2-5; 8 nucleotides align to TRBD1. CDR1 and CDR2 (germline): WNHNN, SYGVQD (reference sequence). This CDR3 contains 16 residues. Trimming cost V 5 bases and J 5 bases; bases outside gene matches: 13. CDR3 sequence (DNA): TGCGCCAGCAGTCACGAGGGGACAGGAGGAGGGGAGACCCAGTACTTC. Translating gives CASSHEGTGGGETQYF.

This clonotype was seen a few times. This chain links TRBV10-3 with TRBJ1-1; TRBD1 agrees at 9 bases. CDR3 size: 14 residues. The germline V gene encodes CDR1 ENHRY and CDR2 SYGVKD. V shed 5 bases, J shed 4 bases, and the junction held 5 bases outside the gene matches. The CDR3 loop reads CAISPGQGVTEAFF. For the CDR3, the DNA is TGTGCCATCAGTCCGGGACAGGGAGTCACTGAAGCTTTCTTT.

The genes are TRBV12-3 or TRBV12-4 and TRBJ2-3; tentative D call: TRBD2 (7 bases). V gave up 3 bases and J gave up 8 bases, with 12 bases separating them. The CDR3 sequence is 13 residues long. CDR3 in DNA: TGTGCCAGCAGTTTTGAGGGGGGGGTTACGCAGTATTTT. Encoded protein: CASSFEGGVTQYF.

V gene TRBV5-1 combines with J gene TRBJ2-1; 7 positions match TRBD2. The J segment lost 6 bases and the V segment lost 4 bases, leaving 10 bases of the junction unmatched. The CDR3 has 15 residues. Germline V gene data show CDR1 as SGHRS and CDR2 as YFSETQ. The CDR3 sequence is CASSRGSGGGNEQFF. The CDR3, as DNA: TGCGCCAGCAGCCGGGGATCCGGCGGGGGCAATGAGCAGTTCTTC.

This clonotype showed up just a few times. This chain uses TRBV6-2 or TRBV6-3 with TRBJ2-1; the D gene is possibly TRBD2 (5 bases). V was pared by 1 base and J by 0 bases, with 13 bases between. The CDR3 sequence is 17 residues long. Germline-derived CDR1 and CDR2 are MNHEY and SVGEGT. The CDR3 reads CASSYLDLRSSYNEQFF. As DNA, the CDR3 is TGTGCCAGCAGTTACTTGGACTTAAGGAGCTCCTACAATGAGCAGTTCTTC.

CDR3 loop: CASSQQGAEGNEQFF. DNA of the CDR3: TGTGCCAGCAGCCAACAAGGGGCTGAGGGCAATGAGCAGTTCTTC. The gene calls are TRBV7-2 and TRBJ2-1; either TRBD1 or TRBD2 may fit D (5 bases each). The ends were cut back, 5 bases at V and 6 bases at J, with 17 bases in the middle. Looked up from germline, CDR1 is SGHTA and CDR2 is FQGNSA. There are 15 residues in the CDR3. Full variable domain (rest looked up from reference TRBV7-2 and TRBJ2-1): GAGVSQSPSNKVTEKGKDVELRCDPISGHTALYWYRQSLGQGLEFLIYFQGNSAPDKSGLPSDRFSAERTGGSVSTLTIQRTQQEDSAVYLCASSQQGAEGNEQFFGPGTRLTVL.

This chain links TRBV7-7 with TRBJ2-1, with 9 bases matching TRBD2. Germline V CDR1 and CDR2: SSHAT, FNYEAQ (reference sequence). With 5 bases clipped from V and 6 bases from J, the junction kept 14 bases outside the gene matches. The CDR3 is 17 residues long. The CDR3: CASSPQLAGLTGNEQFF. DNA of the CDR3: TGTGCCAGCAGCCCTCAGCTAGCGGGGCTGACGGGCAATGAGCAGTTCTTC.

The table lists this clonotype with a count of one. This rearrangement joins TRBV6-5 to TRBJ2-7, with TRBD2 matching over 10 bases. After removal of 6 bases from V and 3 bases from J, the junction contained 11 bases not matched to a gene. The germline V gene encodes CDR1 MNHEY and CDR2 SVGAGI. The CDR3 runs 16 residues. CDR3 DNA: TGTGCCAGCAGCAGCGGGGGGGCCTCCGTCGTCTACGAGCAGTACTTC. This encodes CASSSGGASVVYEQYF.

V gene TRBV5-4 combines with J gene TRBJ2-1, with 7 bases lining up with TRBD2. V trimming: 0 bases; J trimming: 4 bases; junction bases outside the gene matches: 13. Germline V CDR1 and CDR2: SGHNT, YYREEE (reference sequence). The CDR3 is 18 amino acids. CDR3 in amino acids: CASSLGGSSGLTYNEQFF. For the CDR3, the DNA is TGTGCCAGCAGCTTGGGCGGGAGTTCGGGGTTAACATACAATGAGCAGTTCTTC.

The chain carries TRBV28 and TRBJ1-1; D gene ambiguous. V gave up 7 bases and J gave up 4 bases, with 10 bases separating them. In germline, CDR1 is MDHEN, CDR2 SYDVKM. This CDR3 spans 12 amino acids. The CDR3 loop reads CASTLWGTEAFF. Here the CDR3 DNA reads TGTGCCAGCACCCTCTGGGGCACTGAAGCTTTCTTT.

This clonotype was detected only once. The chain has TRBV2 and TRBJ2-7, with a weak D call TRBD1 (6 bases). From germline, CDR1 is SNHLY and CDR2 FYNNEI. The CDR3 has 15 residues. Trimming took off 6 bases at V and 4 bases at J, with 19 bases between the two ends. The chain's CDR3 is CASSAAGVAGYEQYF. CDR3 nucleotide sequence: TGTGCCAGCAGCGCCGCAGGGGTAGCAGGGTACGAGCAGTACTTC.